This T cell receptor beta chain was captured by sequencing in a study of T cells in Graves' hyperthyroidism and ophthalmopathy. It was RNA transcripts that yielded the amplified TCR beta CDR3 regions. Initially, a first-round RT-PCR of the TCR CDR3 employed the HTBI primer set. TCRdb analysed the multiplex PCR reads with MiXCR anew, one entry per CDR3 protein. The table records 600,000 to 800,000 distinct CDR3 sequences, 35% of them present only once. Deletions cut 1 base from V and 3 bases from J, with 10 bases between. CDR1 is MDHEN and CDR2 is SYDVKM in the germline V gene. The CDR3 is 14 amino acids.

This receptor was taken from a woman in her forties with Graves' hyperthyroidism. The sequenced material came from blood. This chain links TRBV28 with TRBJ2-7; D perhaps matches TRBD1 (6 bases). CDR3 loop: CASSLSQGNYEQYF. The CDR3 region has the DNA TGTGCCAGCAGTTTATCACAGGGTAACTACGAGCAGTACTTC. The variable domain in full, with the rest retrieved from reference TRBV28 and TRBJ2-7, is DVKVTQSSRYLVKRTGEKVFLECVQDMDHENMFWYRQDPGLGLRLIYFSYDVKMKEKGDIPEGYSVSREKKERFSLILESASTNQTSMYLCASSLSQGNYEQYFGPGTRLTVT.